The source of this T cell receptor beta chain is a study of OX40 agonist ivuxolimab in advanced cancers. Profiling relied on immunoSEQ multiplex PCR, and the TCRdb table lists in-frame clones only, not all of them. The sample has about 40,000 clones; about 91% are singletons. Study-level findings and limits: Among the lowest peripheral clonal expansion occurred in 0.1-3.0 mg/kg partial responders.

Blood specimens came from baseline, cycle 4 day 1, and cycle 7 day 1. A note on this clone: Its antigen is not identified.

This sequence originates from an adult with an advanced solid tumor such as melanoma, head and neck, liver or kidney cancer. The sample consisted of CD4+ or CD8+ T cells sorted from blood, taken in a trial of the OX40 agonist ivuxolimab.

CDR3 residues: CASSDGTGGYGYTF. In DNA form, the CDR3 reads TGTGCCAGCAGTGATGGGACAGGTGGATATGGCTACACCTTC. The V call is TRBV6-4, the J call TRBJ1-2; TRBD1 agrees at 8 bases. J lost 5 bases, V lost 3 bases, and 5 bases had no gene match. CDR1 MRHNA and CDR2 SNTAGT come from the germline V gene. This CDR3 has 14 residues.